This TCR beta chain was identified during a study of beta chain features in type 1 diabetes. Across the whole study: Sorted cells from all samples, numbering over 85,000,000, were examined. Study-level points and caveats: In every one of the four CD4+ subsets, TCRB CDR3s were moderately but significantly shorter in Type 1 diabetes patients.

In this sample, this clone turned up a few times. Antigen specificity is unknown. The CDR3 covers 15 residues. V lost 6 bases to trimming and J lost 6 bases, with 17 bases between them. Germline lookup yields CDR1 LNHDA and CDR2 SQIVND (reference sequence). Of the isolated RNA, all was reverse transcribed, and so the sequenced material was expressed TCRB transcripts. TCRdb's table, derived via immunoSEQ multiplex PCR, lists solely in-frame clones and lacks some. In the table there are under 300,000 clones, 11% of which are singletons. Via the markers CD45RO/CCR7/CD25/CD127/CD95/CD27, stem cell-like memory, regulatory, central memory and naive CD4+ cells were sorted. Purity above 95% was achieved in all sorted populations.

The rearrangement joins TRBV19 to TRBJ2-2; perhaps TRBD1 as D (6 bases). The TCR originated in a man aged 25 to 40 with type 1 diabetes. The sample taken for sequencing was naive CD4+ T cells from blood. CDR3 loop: CASSPGTIRAGELFF. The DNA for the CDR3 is TGTGCCAGTAGCCCCGGGACAATCCGCGCCGGGGAGCTGTTTTTT.